This T cell receptor beta chain was profiled in a study of T cell changes during pregnancy in multiple sclerosis. Produced via immunoSEQ multiplex PCR; TCRdb's table is partial and in-frame only. Found here are around 62,000 clones, 89% of them singletons; the top ten hold around 2.3%. The CDR3 has 16 amino acids. The V gene end was trimmed by 1 base and the J gene end by 8 bases; junction bases not matched to a gene: 7. Looked up from germline, CDR1 is SGHRS and CDR2 is YFSETQ. The starting material was peripheral blood, obtained in the first trimester of pregnancy. The rearrangement uses TRBV5-1 and TRBJ2-1; 12 nucleotides agree with TRBD2. The origin of this receptor is a female donor with multiple sclerosis, enrolled in a pregnancy study. This chain's CDR3 is CASSLSLAGGWDEQFF. The CDR3 DNA sequence: TGCGCCAGCAGCTTGTCTCTAGCGGGAGGGTGGGATGAGCAGTTCTTC.